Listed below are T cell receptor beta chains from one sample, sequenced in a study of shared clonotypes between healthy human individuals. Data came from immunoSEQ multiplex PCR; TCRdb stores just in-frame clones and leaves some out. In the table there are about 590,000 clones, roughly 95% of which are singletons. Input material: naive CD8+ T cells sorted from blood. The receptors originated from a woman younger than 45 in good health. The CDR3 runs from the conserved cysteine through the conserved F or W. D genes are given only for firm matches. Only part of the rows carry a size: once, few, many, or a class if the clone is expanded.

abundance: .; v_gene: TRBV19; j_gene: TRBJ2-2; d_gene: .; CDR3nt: TGTGCCAGTAGTATAGAGACAGTGCGGGGTCAGCAGGAGCTGTTTTTT; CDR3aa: CASSIETVRGQQELFF
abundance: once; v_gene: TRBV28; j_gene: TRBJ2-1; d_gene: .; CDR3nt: TGTGCCAGCCGGGGCGACAGTTATATGGCCGAGTTCTTC; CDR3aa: CASRGDSYMAEFF
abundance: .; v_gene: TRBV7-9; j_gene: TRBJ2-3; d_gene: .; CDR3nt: TGTGCCAGCCAACAACAGGGATTCACAGATACGCAGTATTTT; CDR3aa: CASQQQGFTDTQYF
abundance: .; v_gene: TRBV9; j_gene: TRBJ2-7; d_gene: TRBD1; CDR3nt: TGTGCCAGCAGCGTAGCTGGGGCAGGGGGAGACGAGCAGTACTTC; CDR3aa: CASSVAGAGGDEQYF
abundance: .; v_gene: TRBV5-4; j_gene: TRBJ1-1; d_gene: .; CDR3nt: TGTGCCAGCAGCCCCGGGGGACGGAACACTGAAGCTTTCTTT; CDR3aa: CASSPGGRNTEAFF
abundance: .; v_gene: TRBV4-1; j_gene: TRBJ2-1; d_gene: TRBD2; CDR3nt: TGCGCCAGCAGCCACGCTCTAGCGGGAGGGCCATACAATGAGCAGTTCTTC; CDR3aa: CASSHALAGGPYNEQFF
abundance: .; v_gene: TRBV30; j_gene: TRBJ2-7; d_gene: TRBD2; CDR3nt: TGTGCCTGGAGCCTCCGGGGGGACTCCTACGAGCAGTACTTC; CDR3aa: CAWSLRGDSYEQYF
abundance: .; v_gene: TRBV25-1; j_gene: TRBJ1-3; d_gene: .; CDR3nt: TGTGCCAGCAGTGAAGATTGGGGCAGGGGCGGGATGGACACCATATATTTT; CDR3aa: CASSEDWGRGGMDTIYF
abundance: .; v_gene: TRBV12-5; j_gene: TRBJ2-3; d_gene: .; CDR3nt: TGTGCTAGGCTTTGGCCTCCGGGCACAGATACGCAGTATTTT; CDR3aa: CARLWPPGTDTQYF
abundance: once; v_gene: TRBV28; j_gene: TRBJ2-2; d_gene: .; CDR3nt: TGTGCCAGCAGTTTAGCAGGGACGGTCGGGGAGCTGTTTTTT; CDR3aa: CASSLAGTVGELFF
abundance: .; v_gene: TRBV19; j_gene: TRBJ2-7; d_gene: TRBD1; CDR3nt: TGTGCCAGTAGTATTGCAGGGGGCGCGTCCGAGCAGTACTTC; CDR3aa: CASSIAGGASEQYF
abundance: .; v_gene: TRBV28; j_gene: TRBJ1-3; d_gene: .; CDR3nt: TGTGCCAGCAGCAGGGACGTTTCTGGAAACACCATATATTTT; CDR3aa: CASSRDVSGNTIYF
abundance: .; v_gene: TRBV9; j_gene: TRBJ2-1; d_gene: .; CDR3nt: TGTGCCAGCAGCGCGGGGGCAAACTCCTACAATGAGCAGTTCTTC; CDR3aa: CASSAGANSYNEQFF
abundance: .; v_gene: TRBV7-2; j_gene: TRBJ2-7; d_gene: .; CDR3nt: TGTGCCAGCAGCCCGGTCATAGGGTTGGGAGCCTACGAGCAGTACTTC; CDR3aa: CASSPVIGLGAYEQYF
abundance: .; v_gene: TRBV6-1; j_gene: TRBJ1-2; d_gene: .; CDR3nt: TGTGCCAGCAGTGATATATTGAACGCCCTCCTCGCTAACTATGGCTACACCTTC; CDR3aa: CASSDILNALLANYGYTF
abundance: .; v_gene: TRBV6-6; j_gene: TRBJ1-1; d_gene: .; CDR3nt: TGTGCCAGCAGCTTGTATGCTGACACTGAAGCTTTCTTT; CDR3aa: CASSLYADTEAFF
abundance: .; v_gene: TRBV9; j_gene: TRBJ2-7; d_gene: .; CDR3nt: TGTGCCAGCAGCGGCTCGGGGAACGAGCAGTACTTC; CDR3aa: CASSGSGNEQYF
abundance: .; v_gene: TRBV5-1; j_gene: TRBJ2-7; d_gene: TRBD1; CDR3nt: TGCGCCAGCAGCTGGGGGACAGGGATCGGCGAGCAGTACTTC; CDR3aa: CASSWGTGIGEQYF
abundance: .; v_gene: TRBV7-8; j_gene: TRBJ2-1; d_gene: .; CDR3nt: TGTGCCAGCAGCTTAGAAGTTGGAAGGCAGGGATGGGGCAATGAGCAGTTCTTC; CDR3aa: CASSLEVGRQGWGNEQFF
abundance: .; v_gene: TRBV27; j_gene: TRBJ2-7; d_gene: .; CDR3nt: TGTGCCAGCAGTTTAAGCTCAAATATAGGTATCAACGAGCAGTACTTC; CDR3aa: CASSLSSNIGINEQYF
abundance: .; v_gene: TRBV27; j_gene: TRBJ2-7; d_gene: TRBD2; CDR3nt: TGTGCCAGCAGTTTCGGGCTAGCGGGTGCCTACGAGCAGTACTTC; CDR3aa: CASSFGLAGAYEQYF
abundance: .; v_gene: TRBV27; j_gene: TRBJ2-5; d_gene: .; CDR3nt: TGTGCCAGTCGAGGGTTTCAGGAGACCCAGTACTTC; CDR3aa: CASRGFQETQYF
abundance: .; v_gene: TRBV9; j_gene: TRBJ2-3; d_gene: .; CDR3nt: TGTGCCAGCAGCCCACCCTCCTGGGGCAGGGGAAAGGATACGCAGTATTTT; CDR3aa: CASSPPSWGRGKDTQYF
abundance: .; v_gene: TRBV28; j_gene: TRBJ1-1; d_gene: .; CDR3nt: TGTGCCAGCAGTTTATCGTTTCCTCATGAAGCTTTCTTT; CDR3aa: CASSLSFPHEAFF
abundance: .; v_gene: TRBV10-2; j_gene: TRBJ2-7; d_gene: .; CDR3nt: TGCGCCAGCAGTGAGCTCGCCAGGAGTACCTACGAGCAGTACTTC; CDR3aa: CASSELARSTYEQYF
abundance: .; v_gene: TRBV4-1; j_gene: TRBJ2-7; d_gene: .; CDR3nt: TGCGCCAGCAGCCACGGCCCCTCTGAGGACAGCTCCTACGAGCAGTACTTC; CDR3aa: CASSHGPSEDSSYEQYF